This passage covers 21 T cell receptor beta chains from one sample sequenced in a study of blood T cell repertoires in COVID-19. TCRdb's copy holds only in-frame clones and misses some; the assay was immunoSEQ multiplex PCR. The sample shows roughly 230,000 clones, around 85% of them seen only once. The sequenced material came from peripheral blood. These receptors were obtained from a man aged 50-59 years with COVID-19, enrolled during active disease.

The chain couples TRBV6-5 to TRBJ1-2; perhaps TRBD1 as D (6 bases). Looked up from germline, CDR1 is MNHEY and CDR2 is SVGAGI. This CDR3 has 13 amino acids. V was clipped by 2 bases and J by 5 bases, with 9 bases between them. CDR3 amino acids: CASSYTGSYGYTF. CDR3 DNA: TGTGCCAGCAGTTACACAGGGAGTTATGGCTACACCTTC.

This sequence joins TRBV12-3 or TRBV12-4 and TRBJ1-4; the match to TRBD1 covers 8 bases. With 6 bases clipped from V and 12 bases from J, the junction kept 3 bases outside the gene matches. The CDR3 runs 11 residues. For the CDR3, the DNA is TGTGCCAGCAGCCCAGGGGGCCAACTGTTTTTT. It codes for CASSPGGQLFF.

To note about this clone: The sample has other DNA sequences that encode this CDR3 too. DNA for the CDR3: TGTGCCAGCAGCGTCGCGGGCACAGATACGCAGTATTTT. Translation: CASSVAGTDTQYF. The chain recombines TRBV9 with TRBJ2-3, with D hard to call. CDR3 length: 13 amino acids. Trimming cost V 2 bases and J 1 base, with 5 bases left between them. In germline, CDR1 is SGDLS, CDR2 YYNGEE.

As DNA, the CDR3 is TGTGCCAGCTCACCAGCACACACCTACGAGCAGTACTTC. It codes for CASSPAHTYEQYF. The rearrangement joins TRBV18 to TRBJ2-7; D is unresolved. V lost 2 bases and J 2 bases, leaving 7 bases between the germline ends. The germline V gene has CDR1 KGHSH and CDR2 LQKENI. The CDR3 is made up of 13 amino acids.

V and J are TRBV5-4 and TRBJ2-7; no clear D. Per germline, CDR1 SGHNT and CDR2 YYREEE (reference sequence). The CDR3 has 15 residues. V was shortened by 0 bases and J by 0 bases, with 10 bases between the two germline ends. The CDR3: CASSLAQATSYEQYF. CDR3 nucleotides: TGTGCCAGCAGCTTGGCCCAGGCCACCTCCTACGAGCAGTACTTC.

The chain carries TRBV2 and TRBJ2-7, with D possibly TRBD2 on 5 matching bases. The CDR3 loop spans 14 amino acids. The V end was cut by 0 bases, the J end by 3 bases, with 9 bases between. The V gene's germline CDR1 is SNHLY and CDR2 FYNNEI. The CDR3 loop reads CASSEATRGYEQYF. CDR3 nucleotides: TGTGCCAGCAGTGAAGCCACCCGGGGCTACGAGCAGTACTTC. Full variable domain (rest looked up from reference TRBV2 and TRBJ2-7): EPEVTQTPSHQVTQMGQEVILRCVPISNHLYFYWYRQILGQKVEFLVSFYNNEISEKSEIFDDQFSVERPDGSNFTLKIRSTKLEDSAMYFCASSEATRGYEQYFGPGTRLTVT.

The CDR3 region has the DNA TGTGCCAGCAGTTTCCCAGGGACAGGCGTCTCGGGGGAGCTGTTTTTT. This sequence encodes CASSFPGTGVSGELFF. This chain links TRBV28 with TRBJ2-2, with 8 bases identical to TRBD1. This CDR3 comprises 16 residues. Germline CDR1 reads MDHEN; CDR2 reads SYDVKM. V was clipped by 3 bases and J by 8 bases; unmatched bases: 11.

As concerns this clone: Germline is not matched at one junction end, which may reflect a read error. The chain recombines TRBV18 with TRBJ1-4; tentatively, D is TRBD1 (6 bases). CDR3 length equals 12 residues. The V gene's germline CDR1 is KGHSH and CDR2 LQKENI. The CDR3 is CASSPAGEILFF. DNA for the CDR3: TGTGCCAGCTCACCCGCAGGGGAAATACTGTTTTTT.

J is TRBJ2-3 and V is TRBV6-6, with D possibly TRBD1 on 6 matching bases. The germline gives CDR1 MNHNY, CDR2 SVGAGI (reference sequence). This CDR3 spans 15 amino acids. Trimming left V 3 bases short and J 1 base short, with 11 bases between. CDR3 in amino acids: CASSYPTGRTDTQYF. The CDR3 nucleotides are TGTGCCAGCAGTTATCCGACAGGCCGCACAGATACGCAGTATTTT.

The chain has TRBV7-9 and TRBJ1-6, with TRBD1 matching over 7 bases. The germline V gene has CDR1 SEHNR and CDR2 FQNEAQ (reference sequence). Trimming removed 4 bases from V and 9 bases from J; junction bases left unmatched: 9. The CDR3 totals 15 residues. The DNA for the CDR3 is TGTGCCAGCAGCTCGGGGACAGCTACGGGTTCACCCCTCCACTTT. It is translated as CASSSGTATGSPLHF.

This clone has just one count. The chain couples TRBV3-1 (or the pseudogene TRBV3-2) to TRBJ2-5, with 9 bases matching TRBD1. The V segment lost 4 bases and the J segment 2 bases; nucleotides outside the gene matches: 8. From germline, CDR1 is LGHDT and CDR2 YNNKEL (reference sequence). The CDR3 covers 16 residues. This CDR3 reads CASSLLTGTGQETQYF. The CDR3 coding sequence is TGTGCCAGCAGCCTACTGACCGGGACAGGGCAAGAGACCCAGTACTTC.

CDR3: CAWSGRTGVDQPQHF. The CDR3 region has the DNA TGTGCCTGGAGTGGTAGGACAGGGGTTGATCAGCCCCAGCATTTT. This chain connects TRBV30 to TRBJ1-5; 9 bases line up with TRBD1. V shed 1 base and J 5 bases; nucleotides not matched to a gene: 6. CDR3 length: 15 amino acids. The germline CDR1 and CDR2 sequences are GTSNPN and SVGIG (reference sequence).

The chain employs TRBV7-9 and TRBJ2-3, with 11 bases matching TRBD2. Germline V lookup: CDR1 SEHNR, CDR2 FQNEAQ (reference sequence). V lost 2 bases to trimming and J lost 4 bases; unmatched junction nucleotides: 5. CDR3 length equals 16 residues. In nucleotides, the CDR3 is TGTGCCAGCAGCTTACGGACTAGCGGGCAATCAGATACGCAGTATTTT. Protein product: CASSLRTSGQSDTQYF. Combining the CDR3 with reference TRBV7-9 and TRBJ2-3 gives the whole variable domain DTGVSQNPRHKITKRGQNVTFRCDPISEHNRLYWYRQTLGQGPEFLTYFQNEAQLEKSRLLSDRFSAERPKGSFSTLEIQRTEQGDSAMYLCASSLRTSGQSDTQYFGPGTRLTVL.

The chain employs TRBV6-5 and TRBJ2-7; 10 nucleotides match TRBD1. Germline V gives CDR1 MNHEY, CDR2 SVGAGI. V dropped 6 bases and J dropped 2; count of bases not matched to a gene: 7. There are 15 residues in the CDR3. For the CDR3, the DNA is TGTGCCAGCAGGCCTACGGGACAGGGGACCTACGAGCAGTACTTC. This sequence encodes CASRPTGQGTYEQYF.

CDR3 sequence: CASSTRQPETQYF. The CDR3 DNA reads TGCGCCAGCAGCACCAGACAGCCAGAGACCCAGTACTTC. V usage is TRBV5-1 and J usage is TRBJ2-5; possible D gene TRBD1, 5 bases. This CDR3 has 13 residues. CDR1 is SGHRS and CDR2 is YFSETQ in the germline V gene. The V end was cut by 4 bases, the J end by 4 bases, with 11 bases between.

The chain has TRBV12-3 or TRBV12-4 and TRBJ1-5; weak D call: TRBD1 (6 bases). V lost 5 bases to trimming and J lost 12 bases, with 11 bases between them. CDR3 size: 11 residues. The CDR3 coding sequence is TGTGCCAGCAGTCAGGGACAACTCCAGCATTTT. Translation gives CASSQGQLQHF.

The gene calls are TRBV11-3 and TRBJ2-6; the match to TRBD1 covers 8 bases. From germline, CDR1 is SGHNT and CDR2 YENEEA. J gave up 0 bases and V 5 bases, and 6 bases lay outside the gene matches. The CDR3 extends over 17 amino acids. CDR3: CASSAGQGRSGANVLTF. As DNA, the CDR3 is TGTGCCAGCAGCGCCGGACAGGGCCGCTCTGGGGCCAACGTCCTGACTTTC.

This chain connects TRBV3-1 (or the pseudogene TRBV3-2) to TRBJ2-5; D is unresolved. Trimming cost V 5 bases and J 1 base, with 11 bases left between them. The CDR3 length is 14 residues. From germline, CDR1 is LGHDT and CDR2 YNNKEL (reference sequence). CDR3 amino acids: CASSLFSGQETQYF. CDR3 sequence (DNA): TGTGCCAGCAGCTTGTTCTCGGGCCAAGAGACCCAGTACTTC.

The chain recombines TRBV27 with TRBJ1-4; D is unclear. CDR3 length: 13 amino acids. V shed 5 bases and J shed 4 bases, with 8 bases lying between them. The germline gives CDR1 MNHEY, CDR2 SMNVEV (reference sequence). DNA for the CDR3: TGTGCCAGCAGTCTTACTCGTAATGAAAAACTGTTTTTT. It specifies CASSLTRNEKLFF.

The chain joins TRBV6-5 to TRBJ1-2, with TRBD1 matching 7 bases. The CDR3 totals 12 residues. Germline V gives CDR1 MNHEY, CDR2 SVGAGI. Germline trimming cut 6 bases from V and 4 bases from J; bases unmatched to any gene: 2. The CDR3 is CASRGQSYGYTF. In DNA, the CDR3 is TGTGCCAGCAGGGGACAGAGCTATGGCTACACCTTC.

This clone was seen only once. CDR3 protein: CASSYSFGASYEQYF. The CDR3 bases are TGTGCCAGCAGTTACTCCTTTGGGGCCTCCTACGAGCAGTACTTC. V is TRBV6-2 or TRBV6-3 and J is TRBJ2-7, with a possible D match to TRBD1 (5 bases). The CDR3 runs 15 residues. CDR1 is MNHEY and CDR2 is SVGEGT in the germline V gene. Deletions cut 0 bases from V and 0 bases from J, with 9 bases between.